Shown below are 18 T cell receptor beta chains from a single sample sequenced in a study of T-cell reconstitution after alpha-beta-depleted transplantation in children (dated by TCRdb to the mid-2010s). In the paper's terms, the treatment or condition label means: allogeneic hematopoietic cell transplantation with graft depleted of TCRalphabeta T cells and CD19 B cells. The library was produced with PCR. The sequencer was an Illumina HiSeq 2500. To normalize quantification of the TCRbeta repertoire, the TCR libraries were built with molecular barcoding that relied on unique molecular identifiers. TCRdb took the public reads, trimmed them with fastp at Q25, ran MiXCR for clone calling and kept in-frame beta chains. Each CDR3 protein appears once, grouped with its most common genes and DNA. The sample table holds 450,000 to 700,000 distinct CDR3 sequences, of which about a quarter were seen once. Together, the top ten hold around a third of the sample.

The input for sequencing was PBMCs, taken before TCRalphabeta/CD19-depleted stem cell transplant. The origin of the receptors is a boy younger than two with Wiskott-Aldrich syndrome, due to receive a stem cell transplant.

This clonotype was seen a few times. The CDR3 here is CSVGKREWINEQFF. In DNA form, the CDR3 reads TGCAGCGTTGGGAAACGGGAGTGGATTAATGAGCAGTTCTTC. The rearrangement uses TRBV29-1 and TRBJ2-1, with TRBD2 as a possible D gene (6 bases). Per germline, CDR1 SQVTM and CDR2 ANQGSEA. The V end lost 4 bases, the J end lost 7 bases, and 17 bases lay between the germline ends. The CDR3 runs to 14 residues.

This clonotype has just a few counts. The genes are TRBV5-1 and TRBJ2-2; 7 bases fit TRBD2. The CDR3 totals 16 residues. Germline lookup yields CDR1 SGHRS and CDR2 YFSETQ. The trim removed 0 bases at V and 4 bases at J, leaving 6 bases unmatched. CDR3 sequence: CASSLVGGSVTGELFF. The CDR3 region has the DNA TGCGCCAGCAGCTTGGTTGGCGGGAGCGTCACCGGGGAGCTGTTTTTT.

This chain links TRBV5-1 with TRBJ1-1; D is undetermined. Germline V CDR1 and CDR2: SGHRS, YFSETQ. This CDR3 region has 15 residues. V was pared by 2 bases and J by 1 base, with 12 bases between. DNA of the CDR3: TGCGCCAGCAGCTTACTGGGCATCAGGAACACTGAAGCTTTCTTT. It translates to CASSLLGIRNTEAFF.

In its sample, this clonotype was seen a few times. The chain uses TRBV6-1 and TRBJ2-7; TRBD1 agrees at 7 bases. J was trimmed by 3 bases and V by 6 bases; bases with no gene match: 2. The germline V gene has CDR1 MNHNS and CDR2 SASEGT. The CDR3 is made up of 12 amino acids. Written as DNA, the CDR3 is TGTGCCAGCAGAACAGGGGTCTACGAGCAGTACTTC. Translated, it gives CASRTGVYEQYF.

The chain couples TRBV20-1 to TRBJ2-3; D not resolved. CDR1 DFQATT and CDR2 SNEGSKA come from the germline V gene (reference sequence). The V end was cut by 0 bases, the J end by 2 bases, with 6 bases between. CDR3 size: 13 residues. CDR3 DNA: TGCAGTGCTAGAGAGGACCTCACAGATACGCAGTATTTT. Translation gives CSAREDLTDTQYF.

This chain connects TRBV5-1 to TRBJ2-1; 13 bases line up with TRBD2. From germline, CDR1 is SGHRS and CDR2 YFSETQ. V dropped 1 base and J dropped 2; count of bases not matched to a gene: 9. The CDR3 extends over 19 amino acids. CDR3 coding DNA: TGCGCCAGCAGCTTGTTGGTACTAGCGGGAGGGCCGACCTACAATGAGCAGTTCTTC. Protein sequence: CASSLLVLAGGPTYNEQFF.

This clonotype has only a few counts. V gene TRBV5-1 combines with J gene TRBJ2-3; the match to TRBD1 covers 7 bases. The CDR3 contains 15 residues. Germline V gene sequence: CDR1 SGHRS, CDR2 YFSETQ. The junction had 9 bases not matched to a gene; V was cut back by 4 bases and J by 4 bases. The chain's CDR3 is CASSDIQGFADTQYF. CDR3 bases: TGCGCCAGCAGCGATATACAGGGGTTCGCAGATACGCAGTATTTT.

This clonotype came up many times. The chain links TRBV5-1 to TRBJ2-6; unclear D gene. Germline CDR1 SGHRS, CDR2 YFSETQ. The length of the CDR3 is 15 residues. V lost 0 bases and J lost 0, with 4 bases in between. The CDR3 region has the DNA TGCGCCAGCAGCTTGGGAAACTCTGGGGCCAACGTCCTGACTTTC. Protein sequence: CASSLGNSGANVLTF.

The V gene is TRBV5-1, the J gene TRBJ2-7; D remains ambiguous. Trimming pared 4 bases from V and 4 bases from J, leaving 21 bases between. The CDR3 is 16 residues long. Germline lookup yields CDR1 SGHRS and CDR2 YFSETQ. CDR3 nucleotides: TGCGCCAGCAGCCTCCGGCCGCGGCAGCTGGATTACGAGCAGTACTTC. Protein sequence: CASSLRPRQLDYEQYF.

This chain joins TRBV6-5 and TRBJ2-5, with TRBD1 as a possible D gene (5 bases). V was clipped by 4 bases and J by 4 bases, with 16 bases between them. The CDR3 totals 15 residues. The germline CDR1 and CDR2 sequences are MNHEY and SVGAGI. CDR3 in amino acids: CASSWTQGRGETQYF. In DNA form, the CDR3 reads TGTGCCAGCAGTTGGACCCAGGGTAGGGGAGAGACCCAGTACTTC.

On this clonotype: Since the CDR3 does not end with the conserved phenylalanine or tryptophan, this likely comes from a read error. The chain uses TRBV3-1 and TRBJ2-1; TRBD2 aligns across 15 bases. The CDR3 totals 17 residues. J lost 2 bases, V lost 4 bases, and 3 bases had no gene match. Germline lookup yields CDR1 LGHDT and CDR2 YNNKEL (reference sequence). CDR3 loop: CASSRTSGRATYNEQFL. The DNA of the CDR3 is TGTGCCAGCAGCCGGACTAGCGGGAGGGCGACCTACAATGAGCAGTTCTTG.

On this clonotype: Sequence at one end of the junction differs from germline and may be a read error. The chain recombines TRBV20-1 with TRBJ1-4; D is unresolved. Per germline, CDR1 DFQATT and CDR2 SNEGSKA (reference sequence). CDR3 size: 15 residues. CDR3: CSARDIRSANEKLFF. DNA of the CDR3: TGCAGTGCTAGAGATATACGCTCGGCTAATGAAAAACTGTTTTTC.

The V and J genes are TRBV5-5 and TRBJ2-1; 9 nucleotides match TRBD1. In germline, CDR1 is SGHKS, CDR2 YYEKEE (reference sequence). The trim removed 5 bases at V and 15 bases at J, leaving 12 bases unmatched. The CDR3 loop spans 13 amino acids. The CDR3 nucleotides are TGTGCCAGCAGAGCAACAGGGGGCGACTTAGGGTTCTTC. It specifies CASRATGGDLGFF.

This chain links TRBV5-1 with TRBJ2-3; D is tentatively TRBD1 or TRBD2 (5 bases each). Germline V gene lookup returns CDR1 SGHRS and CDR2 YFSETQ. V was pared by 0 bases and J by 2 bases, with 10 bases between. CDR3 length: 15 amino acids. Here the CDR3 reads CASSLDEGTTDTQYF. The CDR3 nucleotides are TGCGCCAGCAGCTTGGATGAGGGGACCACAGATACGCAGTATTTT. Based on the CDR3 plus reference TRBV5-1 and TRBJ2-3, the full variable domain is KAGVTQTPRYLIKTRGQQVTLSCSPISGHRSVSWYQQTPGQGLQFLFEYFSETQRNKGNFPGRFSGRQFSNSRSEMNVSTLELGDSALYLCASSLDEGTTDTQYFGPGTRLTVL.

J is TRBJ1-6 and V is TRBV5-1, with no clear D. The germline CDR1 and CDR2 sequences are SGHRS and YFSETQ. V lost 4 bases to trimming and J lost 0 bases, with 17 bases between them. This CDR3 has 18 residues. CDR3 in amino acids: CASSPTLDRSSYNSPLHF. The CDR3, as DNA: TGCGCCAGCAGCCCCACCCTTGACCGGAGCTCCTATAATTCACCCCTCCACTTT.

V is TRBV7-8 and J is TRBJ1-3, with D perhaps matching TRBD1 (6 bases). Per germline, CDR1 SGHVS and CDR2 FQNEAQ. V was shortened by 5 bases and J by 4 bases, with 18 bases between the two germline ends. The CDR3 covers 16 residues. CDR3 region: CASSPPGGALGNTIYF. In DNA, the CDR3 is TGTGCCAGCAGCCCTCCCGGGGGGGCTCTCGGAAACACCATATATTTT.

The sample holds a few counts of this clonotype. The chain carries TRBV9 and TRBJ2-6, with 7 bases fitting TRBD1. Trimming took 5 bases from V and 0 from J; bases not matched to a gene: 11. The CDR3 sequence is 18 residues long. Looked up from germline, CDR1 is SGDLS and CDR2 is YYNGEE. CDR3 nucleotides: TGTGCCAGCAGAACCCCCGGACAGGCCTTCTCTGGGGCCAACGTCCTGACTTTC. Its translation is CASRTPGQAFSGANVLTF.

J is TRBJ2-7 and V is TRBV4-1, with 11 bases fitting TRBD2. CDR1 and CDR2 from the germline V gene are MGHRA and YSYEKL. This CDR3 comprises 15 residues. Trimming took 3 bases from V and 2 from J; bases not matched to a gene: 3. CDR3 amino acids: CASSQTSGITYEQYF. For the CDR3, the DNA is TGCGCCAGCAGCCAGACTAGCGGGATAACCTACGAGCAGTACTTC.